Listed below are T cell receptor beta chains from one sample, sequenced in a study of T-cell memory formation after mild COVID-19. TCRdb analysed the 5' RACE reads with MiXCR anew, one entry per CDR3 protein. This table has about 120,000 distinct CDR3 sequences, 22% appearing once. The sequencing input was PBMCs or a T cell subset sorted from them (not recorded which). The receptors were gathered from a man in his late teens or twenties who had mild COVID-19 (a few samples of this study predate the infection). Cell type and time point are not known. The CDR3 runs from the conserved cysteine through the conserved F or W. The D gene is left open where the match is weak. For some rows the clone size is stated as once, few or many, or as a class when expanded; others skip it.

>TRBJ2-2|16|NA|NA|TRBV12-3/TRBV12-4
CASSRSGGVLHGELFF
TGTGCCAGCAGCCGGTCGGGGGGCGTTCTTCACGGGGAGCTGTTTTTT
>TRBJ2-1|15|TRBD2|few|TRBV7-8
CASSLTGLVGREQFF
TGTGCCAGCAGCTTAACGGGACTAGTCGGTCGGGAGCAGTTCTTC
>TRBJ1-1|12|NA|NA|TRBV6-1
CASSESTGEAFF
TGTGCCAGCAGTGAATCCACCGGTGAAGCTTTCTTT
>TRBJ1-5|16|TRBD1|few|TRBV7-2
CASSDPTGEGNQPQHF
TGTGCCAGCAGCGATCCGACAGGGGAGGGCAATCAGCCCCAGCATTTT
>TRBJ2-7|15|NA|few|TRBV4-1
CASSQVGQDNYEQYF
TGCGCCAGCAGCCAAGTTGGGCAGGATAACTACGAGCAGTACTTC
>TRBJ1-1|13|NA|few|TRBV4-1
CASSQVNYAMAFF
TGCGCCAGCAGCCAAGTCAATTACGCAATGGCTTTCTTT
>TRBJ2-5|13|NA|few|TRBV7-2
CASSLGPRETQYF
TGTGCCAGCAGCTTAGGACCTCGGGAGACCCAGTACTTC
>TRBJ2-1|11|NA|few|TRBV2
CASVSRSAQFF
TGTGCCAGCGTCTCCCGGTCAGCGCAGTTCTTC
>TRBJ2-3|13|TRBD1|NA|TRBV24-1
CATGTGNTDTQYF
TGTGCCACCGGGACAGGGAACACAGATACGCAGTATTTT
>TRBJ2-1|14|TRBD2|few|TRBV19
CASSTGDYPNEQFF
TGTGCCAGTAGTACGGGGGACTACCCCAATGAGCAGTTCTTC
>TRBJ1-2|16|TRBD1|NA|TRBV7-9
CASSSRDRGRHNGYTF
TGTGCCAGCAGCTCGAGGGACAGGGGGCGTCATAATGGCTACACCTTC
>TRBJ2-1|12|NA|NA|TRBV5-4
CASSLGSYEQFF
TGTGCCAGCAGCTTGGGTAGTTATGAGCAGTTCTTC
>TRBJ1-2|15|NA|few|TRBV2
CASPSTPLANYGYTF
TGTGCCAGTCCCTCTACCCCGTTAGCTAACTATGGCTACACCTTC
>TRBJ2-3|14|NA|NA|TRBV7-2
CASSLVASSDTQYF
TGTGCCAGCAGCTTAGTCGCCAGCTCGGATACGCAGTATTTT
>TRBJ2-2|16|TRBD2|NA|TRBV11-3
CASSSGLAGNTGELFF
TGTGCCAGCAGCTCTGGACTAGCGGGGAACACCGGGGAGCTGTTTTTT
>TRBJ1-5|14|NA|few|TRBV4-1
CASSQTGDNQPQHF
TGCGCCAGCAGCCAGACAGGAGACAATCAGCCCCAGCATTTT
>TRBJ1-1|15|NA|few|TRBV4-2
CASSRTVGRNTEAFF
TGTGCCAGCAGCCGGACGGTCGGGCGGAACACTGAAGCTTTCTTT